This TCR beta chain is from a study of human T cells and chemical hapten exposure. Study-wide background: Small pooled library volume differences mainly caused per-sample TCR yield variation.

This clonotype was found many times. Time point: pre-sensitization, week 0. Described treatment: therapeutic diphenylcyclopropenone sensitization with weekly scalp DPC. The CDR3 runs to 16 residues. V was pared by 6 bases and J by 7 bases, with 22 bases between. Germline V CDR1 and CDR2: MNHNS, SASEGT. In the library, unique molecular identifiers were attached to individual cDNA molecules. As handled by the study authors: The number of TCRs in each sample had a median of around 96,000 and spanned about 23,224 to 700,000. TCRdb reprocessed the RACE reads with MiXCR, giving one entry per CDR3 protein. These V and J calls originate from TCRdb's pipeline instead of the authors' own analysis. The sample yields 55,000 to 75,000 distinct CDR3 sequences, around 7% seen once.

This clonotype originated in a woman aged 25 to 45 with alopecia areata. Some clones in this sample may be carry-over from other donors' samples. The sample was whole blood, taken in connection with sensitization to the hapten diphenylcyclopropenone (DPC). This chain links TRBV6-1 with TRBJ1-5; D might be TRBD1 (5 bases). CDR3 sequence reads: CASRFKLRDSVQPQHF. Written as DNA, the CDR3 is TGTGCCAGCAGATTTAAGCTCCGGGACTCAGTCCAGCCCCAGCATTTT.